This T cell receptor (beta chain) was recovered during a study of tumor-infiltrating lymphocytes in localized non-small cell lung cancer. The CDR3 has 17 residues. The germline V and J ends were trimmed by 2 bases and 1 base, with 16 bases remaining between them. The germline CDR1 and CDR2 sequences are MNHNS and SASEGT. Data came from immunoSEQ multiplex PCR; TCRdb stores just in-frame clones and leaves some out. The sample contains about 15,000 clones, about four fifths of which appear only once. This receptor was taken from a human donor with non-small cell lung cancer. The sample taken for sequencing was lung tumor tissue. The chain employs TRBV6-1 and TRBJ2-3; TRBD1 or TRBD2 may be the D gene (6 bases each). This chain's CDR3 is CASSEYVGGTGTDTQYF. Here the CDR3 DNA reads TGTGCCAGCAGTGAATACGTGGGGGGCACGGGCACAGATACGCAGTATTTT.